The 25 T cell receptor beta chains reported below all come from one sample, sequenced in a study of T-cell reconstitution after alpha-beta-depleted transplantation in children. Unique molecular identifiers featured in how the TCRbeta library was prepared. TCRdb itself ran the PCR reads through MiXCR, one entry per CDR3 protein. The sample contains more than 550,000 distinct CDR3 sequences, under 12% of which appear only once. This specimen consisted of PBMCs from the stem cell graft donor, obtained from the stem cell graft. The receptors derive from a human donor who donated a stem cell graft to a child with acute myeloid leukemia.

This clonotype came up many times. The CDR3 is CAISGTGNTEAFF. The CDR3 nucleotides read TGTGCCATCAGTGGCACAGGGAACACTGAAGCTTTCTTT. The V and J genes are TRBV10-3 and TRBJ1-1; D is possibly TRBD1 (5 bases). The length of the CDR3 is 13 residues. V shed 4 bases and J shed 1 base, with 7 bases lying between them. Germline assignment: CDR1 ENHRY and CDR2 SYGVKD.

The chain employs TRBV20-1 and TRBJ2-2; a weak D match, TRBD1 (6 bases). The CDR3 loop spans 15 amino acids. V was cut by 5 bases and J by 2 bases, with 15 bases left in between. CDR1 DFQATT and CDR2 SNEGSKA come from the germline V gene (reference sequence). Here the CDR3 DNA reads TGCAGTGCTCCGAGACCGGGACAAAACACCGGGGAGCTGTTTTTT. Translating it yields CSAPRPGQNTGELFF.

The J gene is TRBJ2-7, the V gene TRBV11-2; 8 positions agree with TRBD1. V was pared by 1 base and J by 3 bases, with 5 bases of the junction left unmatched. The CDR3 runs 15 residues. CDR1 and CDR2 from the germline V gene are SGHAT and FQNNGV. The CDR3 sequence is CASSLVAQGGYEQYF. In nucleotides, the CDR3 is TGTGCCAGCAGCTTAGTGGCACAGGGGGGCTACGAGCAGTACTTC.

Ten or more counts support this clonotype. The rearrangement joins TRBV4-2 to TRBJ2-1, with 8 bases lining up with TRBD2. The CDR3 has 13 residues. Trimming removed 5 bases from V and 7 bases from J; junction bases left unmatched: 4. Germline values: CDR1 LGHNA, CDR2 YNFKEQ. This CDR3 is CASSVREGNEQFF. The CDR3 DNA reads as TGTGCCAGCAGCGTCCGGGAGGGGAATGAGCAGTTCTTC.

The J gene is TRBJ1-1, the V gene TRBV29-1, with a weak D call TRBD1 (6 bases). This CDR3 is built from 15 residues. The V end lost 6 bases, the J end lost 4 bases, and 21 bases lay between the germline ends. In germline, CDR1 is SQVTM, CDR2 ANQGSEA. The CDR3 sequence: CSVGGGHTTSTEAFF. For the CDR3, the DNA is TGCAGCGTGGGGGGGGGACACACAACGAGCACTGAAGCTTTCTTT.

V and J are TRBV7-6 and TRBJ1-2, with TRBD1 matching over 7 bases. V shed 5 bases, J shed 2 bases, and the junction held 8 bases outside the gene matches. Germline-derived CDR1 and CDR2 are SGHVS and FNYEAQ. This CDR3 region has 15 residues. CDR3 bases: TGTGCCAGCAGCCCGAGCACGACAGGGAACTATGGCTACACCTTC. Its protein is CASSPSTTGNYGYTF.

This clonotype turned up a few times. This chain links TRBV5-1 with TRBJ1-5; TRBD1 is a possible D gene (5 bases). Deletions cut 1 base from V and 1 base from J, with 9 bases between. The germline V gene encodes CDR1 SGHRS and CDR2 YFSETQ. The CDR3 runs 15 residues. The CDR3 sequence is CASSLTGGSNQPQHF. The CDR3 DNA sequence: TGCGCCAGCAGCTTGACAGGAGGGAGCAATCAGCCCCAGCATTTT.

This clonotype has more than one count but fewer than ten. This chain connects TRBV2 to TRBJ1-6; no reliable D call. V was pared by 7 bases and J by 5 bases, with 6 bases between. The germline gives CDR1 SNHLY, CDR2 FYNNEI. This CDR3 spans 12 amino acids. CDR3 DNA: TGTGCCAGCAAACAGAATAATTCACCCCTCCACTTT. Protein: CASKQNNSPLHF.

This clonotype was detected a few times. V gene TRBV6-2 or TRBV6-3 combines with J gene TRBJ1-3; D unclear. CDR1 and CDR2 (germline): MNHEY, SVGEGT. There are 14 residues in the CDR3. The V and J ends lost 0 bases and 0 bases respectively, with 3 bases between them. DNA of the CDR3: TGTGCCAGCAGTTACTCATCCTCTGGAAACACCATATATTTT. It translates to CASSYSSSGNTIYF.

The rearrangement joins TRBV14 to TRBJ1-1; a weak D match, TRBD1 (5 bases). This CDR3 region has 17 residues. Per germline, CDR1 SGHDN and CDR2 FVKESK. Trimming shortened V by 0 bases and J by 5 bases, and 19 bases separated the two germline ends. For the CDR3, the DNA is TGTGCCAGCAGCCAAGATCGACGGGGGATGGGGTGGACTGAAGCTTTCTTT. Translation gives CASSQDRRGMGWTEAFF.

The sample holds a few counts of this clonotype. This chain joins TRBV7-3 and TRBJ2-1, with D possibly TRBD1 on 5 matching bases. The CDR3 sequence is 12 residues long. Per germline, CDR1 SGHTA and CDR2 FQGTGA. The V gene lost 0 bases and the J gene lost 11 bases, with 8 bases spanning the gap. As DNA, the CDR3 is TGTGCCAGCAGCTTAACCGACAGACAGCAGTTCTTC. Translation: CASSLTDRQQFF.

The chain employs TRBV20-1 and TRBJ1-4, with D maybe TRBD1 (5 bases). The germline V gene encodes CDR1 DFQATT and CDR2 SNEGSKA (reference sequence). The V and J ends lost 3 bases and 8 bases respectively, with 13 bases between them. The CDR3 contains 13 residues. The CDR3 DNA reads as TGCAGTGCTAGGTCAGGGTCCCGGGAAAAACTGTTTTTT. Its protein is CSARSGSREKLFF.

This chain connects TRBV2 to TRBJ1-6; D is ambiguous. CDR1 is SNHLY and CDR2 is FYNNEI in the germline V gene. Trimming left V 2 bases short and J 7 bases short, with 6 bases between. The CDR3 extends over 13 amino acids. The CDR3 DNA follows: TGTGCCAGCAGTGAAAGGCAGAATTCACCCCTCCACTTT. It translates to CASSERQNSPLHF.

This clonotype was recorded a few times. The rearrangement links TRBV24-1 to TRBJ2-2; TRBD1 might be the D (7 bases). The V gene lost 5 bases and the J gene lost 5 bases, with 17 bases spanning the gap. The CDR3 contains 16 residues. Germline CDR1 and CDR2: KGHDR and SFDVKD. The CDR3, as DNA: TGTGCCACCAGTGCCCCATCGACAGGGAGGACCGGGGAGCTGTTTTTT. Amino acid sequence: CATSAPSTGRTGELFF.

This clonotype has a count of ten or more. The rearrangement joins TRBV5-6 to TRBJ2-3; TRBD2 is a possible D gene (5 bases). V gave up 4 bases and J gave up 3 bases, with 15 bases separating them. CDR3 length: 15 amino acids. Germline CDR1 SGHDT, CDR2 YYEEEE. The CDR3 nucleotides are TGTGCCAGCAGCCTCGACGTGGGAGTGACAGATACGCAGTATTTT. Protein sequence: CASSLDVGVTDTQYF. The full variable domain, rest sourced from reference TRBV5-6 and TRBJ2-3, is DAGVTQSPTHLIKTRGQQVTLRCSPKSGHDTVSWYQQALGQGPQFIFQYYEEEERQRGNFPDRFSGHQFPNYSSELNVNALLLGDSALYLCASSLDVGVTDTQYFGPGTRLTVL.

The J gene is TRBJ2-7, the V gene TRBV19; 12 bases line up with TRBD2. CDR3 size: 18 residues. Germline V CDR1 and CDR2: LNHDA, SQIVND (reference sequence). V shed 5 bases and J 5 bases; nucleotides not matched to a gene: 16. CDR3 in amino acids: CASSPSHLAGGPRNEQYF. CDR3 in DNA: TGTGCCAGTAGTCCGTCCCATCTAGCGGGAGGGCCGAGAAACGAGCAGTACTTC. The variable domain in full, completed from reference TRBV19 and TRBJ2-7, reads DGGITQSPKYLFRKEGQNVTLSCEQNLNHDAMYWYRQDPGQGLRLIYYSQIVNDFQKGDIAEGYSVSREKKESFPLTVTSAQKNPTAFYLCASSPSHLAGGPRNEQYFGPGTRLTVT.

This clonotype was picked up many times. V is TRBV12-3 or TRBV12-4 and J is TRBJ2-1, with TRBD1 matching 9 bases. The CDR3 runs to 15 residues. The V and J ends lost 2 bases and 5 bases, in that order; junction bases with no gene match: 4. The CDR3 DNA follows: TGTGCCAGCAGTTTACTCCGGGACAGGGACAATGAGCAGTTCTTC. This codes for CASSLLRDRDNEQFF.

The chain combines TRBV28 with TRBJ2-1, with 10 bases that match TRBD2. The CDR3 contains 14 residues. The germline gives CDR1 MDHEN, CDR2 SYDVKM. V shed 7 bases, J shed 3 bases, and the junction held 3 bases outside the gene matches. CDR3 in amino acids: CASILAGSYNEQFF. In DNA, the CDR3 is TGTGCCAGCATACTAGCGGGAAGCTACAATGAGCAGTTCTTC.

This chain connects TRBV12-3 or TRBV12-4 to TRBJ1-1; tentatively, D is TRBD1 (5 bases). V was shortened by 6 bases and J by 2 bases, with 13 bases between the two germline ends. The CDR3 length is 14 residues. The CDR3 sequence is CASRPGLTNTEAFF. The CDR3 DNA follows: TGTGCCAGCAGACCGGGACTCACTAACACTGAAGCTTTCTTT.

The DNA for the CDR3 is TGTGCCAGCAGTTTAGGGCATCCTGAAGCTTTCTTT. Protein sequence: CASSLGHPEAFF. The chain carries TRBV12-3 or TRBV12-4 and TRBJ1-1; unclear D gene. V lost 1 base and J 6 bases, leaving 6 bases between the germline ends. The CDR3 is 12 amino acids.

The chain combines TRBV20-1 with TRBJ2-1; no definite D call. The germline V and J ends were trimmed by 6 bases and 4 bases, with 16 bases remaining between them. CDR1 DFQATT and CDR2 SNEGSKA come from the germline V gene (reference sequence). The CDR3 spans 14 residues. The CDR3 nucleotides read TGCAGTGCCCCTCCCGCTTCTGGGTACAATGAGCAGTTCTTC. Translation gives CSAPPASGYNEQFF.

In this sample, this clonotype turned up a few times. This chain joins TRBV18 and TRBJ2-7; 11 bases agree with TRBD2. The CDR3 runs to 17 residues. Germline V gives CDR1 KGHSH, CDR2 LQKENI. With V trimmed by 3 bases and J by 0 bases, 7 bases remained unmatched. Here the CDR3 reads CASSPLAGGASSYEQYF. For the CDR3, the DNA is TGTGCCAGCTCACCTCTAGCGGGAGGTGCAAGCTCCTACGAGCAGTACTTC.

In its sample, this clonotype was seen a few times. The J gene is TRBJ1-5, the V gene TRBV19; 8 bases are shared with TRBD1. Germline V gives CDR1 LNHDA, CDR2 SQIVND (reference sequence). The CDR3 extends over 15 amino acids. V lost 5 bases, J lost 5 bases, and 8 bases stayed unmatched. The CDR3: CASSPQGGTDQPQHF. The CDR3 DNA reads as TGTGCCAGTAGTCCACAGGGGGGGACCGATCAGCCCCAGCATTTT.

This clonotype was observed a handful of times. The V call is TRBV7-2, the J call TRBJ2-3; D gene uncertain. There are 14 residues in the CDR3. V was clipped by 4 bases and J by 0 bases, with 8 bases between them. The germline CDR1 and CDR2 sequences are SGHTA and FQGNSA. The CDR3 DNA is TGTGCCAGCAGCTCATACGGGAGCACAGATACGCAGTATTTT. Its protein product is CASSSYGSTDTQYF.

V gene TRBV9 combines with J gene TRBJ2-1; D is perhaps TRBD2 (6 bases). CDR3 length: 15 amino acids. V shed 4 bases and J shed 5 bases, with 16 bases lying between them. CDR1 SGDLS and CDR2 YYNGEE come from the germline V gene. CDR3 DNA: TGTGCCAGCAGCCCCCGGGGGAACCGGCACAATGAGCAGTTCTTC. It yields the protein CASSPRGNRHNEQFF.